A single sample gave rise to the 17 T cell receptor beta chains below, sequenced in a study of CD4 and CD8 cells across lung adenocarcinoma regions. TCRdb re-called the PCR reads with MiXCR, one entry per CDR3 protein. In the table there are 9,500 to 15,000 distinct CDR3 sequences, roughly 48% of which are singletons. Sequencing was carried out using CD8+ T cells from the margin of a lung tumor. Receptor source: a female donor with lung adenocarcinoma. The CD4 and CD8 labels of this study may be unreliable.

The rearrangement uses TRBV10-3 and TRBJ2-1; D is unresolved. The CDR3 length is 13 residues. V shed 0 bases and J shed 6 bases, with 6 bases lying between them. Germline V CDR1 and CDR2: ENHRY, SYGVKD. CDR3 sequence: CAISESGVNEQFF. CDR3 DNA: TGTGCCATCAGTGAGTCTGGGGTCAATGAGCAGTTCTTC.

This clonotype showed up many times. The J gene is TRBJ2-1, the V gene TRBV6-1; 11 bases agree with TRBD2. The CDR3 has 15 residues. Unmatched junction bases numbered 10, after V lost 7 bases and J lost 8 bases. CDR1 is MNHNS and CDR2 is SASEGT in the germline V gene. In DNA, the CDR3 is TGTGCCAGCAACATAGAGACTAGCGGGAACGATGAGCAGTTCTTC. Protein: CASNIETSGNDEQFF.

CDR3 in DNA: TGTGCCAGCAGCCCCCGACAGGGGGAGACCCAGTACTTC. This gives the protein CASSPRQGETQYF. The chain uses TRBV14 and TRBJ2-5; 8 bases are shared with TRBD1. Looked up from germline, CDR1 is SGHDN and CDR2 is FVKESK. V lost 4 bases to trimming and J lost 5 bases; unmatched junction nucleotides: 3. This CDR3 comprises 13 residues. The full variable domain, its missing parts supplied by reference TRBV14 and TRBJ2-5, is EAGVTQFPSHSVIEKGQTVTLRCDPISGHDNLYWYRRVMGKEIKFLLHFVKESKQDESGMPNNRFLAERTGGTYSTLKVQPAELEDSGVYFCASSPRQGETQYFGPGTRLLVL.

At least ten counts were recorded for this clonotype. The CDR3 here is CASSPIAGQETQYF. In nucleotides, the CDR3 is TGTGCCAGCAGCCCTATAGCGGGGCAGGAGACCCAGTACTTC. The chain employs TRBV4-2 and TRBJ2-5; 8 bases agree with TRBD2. This CDR3 spans 14 amino acids. Germline CDR1 LGHNA, CDR2 YNFKEQ. Losses at the gene ends were 4 bases for V and 5 bases for J; bases not matched to a gene: 6.

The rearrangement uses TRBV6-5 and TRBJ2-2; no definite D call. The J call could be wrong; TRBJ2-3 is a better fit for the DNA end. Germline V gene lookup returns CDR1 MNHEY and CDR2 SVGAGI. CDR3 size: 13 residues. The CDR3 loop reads CASSYSGIGTQYF. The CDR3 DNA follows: TGTGCCAGCAGTTACTCAGGGATAGGGACGCAGTATTTT.

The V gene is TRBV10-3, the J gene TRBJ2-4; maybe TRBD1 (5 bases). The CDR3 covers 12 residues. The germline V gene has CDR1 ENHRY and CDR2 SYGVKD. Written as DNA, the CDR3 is TGTGCGGGGCTGGGGGCCAAAAACATTCAGTACTTC. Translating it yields CAGLGAKNIQYF.

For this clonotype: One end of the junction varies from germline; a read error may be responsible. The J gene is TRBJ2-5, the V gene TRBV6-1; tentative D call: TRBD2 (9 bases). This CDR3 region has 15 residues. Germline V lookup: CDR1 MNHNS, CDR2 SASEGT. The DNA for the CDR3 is TGTGGCAGGGGGCGGGGGGGGCGAGGGCCAGAGACCCAGTATTTC. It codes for CGRGRGGRGPETQYF.

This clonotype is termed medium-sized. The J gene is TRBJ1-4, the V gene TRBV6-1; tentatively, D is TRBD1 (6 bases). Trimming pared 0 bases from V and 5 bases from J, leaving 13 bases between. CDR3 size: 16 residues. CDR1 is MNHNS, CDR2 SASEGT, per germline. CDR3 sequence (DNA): TGTGCCAGCAGTGAAGCGCTCAGGGGAGAAAATGAAAAACTGTTTTTT. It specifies CASSEALRGENEKLFF.

As DNA, the CDR3 is TGTGCCAGCAGTCCTAGCGGGCACCCAGCCAAAAATACGCAGTATTTT. This sequence encodes CASSPSGHPAKNTQYF. This chain joins TRBV6-1 and TRBJ2-3; 8 bases match TRBD2. Trimming cost V 5 bases and J 7 bases; bases outside gene matches: 14. Germline assignment: CDR1 MNHNS and CDR2 SASEGT. CDR3 length: 16 amino acids.

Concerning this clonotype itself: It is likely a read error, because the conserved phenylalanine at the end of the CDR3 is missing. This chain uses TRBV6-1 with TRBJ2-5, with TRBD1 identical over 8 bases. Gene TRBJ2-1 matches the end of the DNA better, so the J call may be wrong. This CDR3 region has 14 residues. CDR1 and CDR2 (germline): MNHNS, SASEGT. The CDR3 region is CASSGAGGAETQFL. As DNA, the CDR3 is TGTGCCAGCAGTGGTGCAGGGGGCGCGGAGACCCAGTTCTTG.

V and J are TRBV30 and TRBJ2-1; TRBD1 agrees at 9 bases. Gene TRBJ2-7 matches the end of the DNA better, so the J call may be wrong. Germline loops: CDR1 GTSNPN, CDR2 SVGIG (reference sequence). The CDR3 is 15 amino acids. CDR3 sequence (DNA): TGTGCCTGGAGTTATATCCGACAGGGGGGGTACGAGCAGTACTTC. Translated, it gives CAWSYIRQGGYEQYF.

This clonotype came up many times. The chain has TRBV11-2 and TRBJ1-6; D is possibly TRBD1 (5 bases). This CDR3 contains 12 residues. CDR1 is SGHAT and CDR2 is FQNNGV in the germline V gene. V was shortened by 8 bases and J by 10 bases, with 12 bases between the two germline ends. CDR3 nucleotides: TGTGCCAGCCGCAGGGTCCGCTCACCCCTCCACTTT. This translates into CASRRVRSPLHF.

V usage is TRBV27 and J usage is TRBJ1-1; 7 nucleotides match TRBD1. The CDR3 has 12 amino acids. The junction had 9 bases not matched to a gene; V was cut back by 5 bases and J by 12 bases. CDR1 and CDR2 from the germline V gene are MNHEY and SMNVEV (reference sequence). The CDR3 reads CASSRSQGESFF. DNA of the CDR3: TGTGCCAGCAGTCGGAGCCAGGGGGAATCTTTCTTT.

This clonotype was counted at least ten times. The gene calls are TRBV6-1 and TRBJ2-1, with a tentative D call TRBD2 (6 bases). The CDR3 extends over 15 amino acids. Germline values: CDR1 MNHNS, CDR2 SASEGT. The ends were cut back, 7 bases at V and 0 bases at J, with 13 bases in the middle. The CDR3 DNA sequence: TGTGCCAGCACCCTAGGAGCGGGCTCCTACAATGAGCAGTTCTTC. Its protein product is CASTLGAGSYNEQFF.

The CDR3 DNA follows: TGTGCCAGGAGGCAAGGGGGCGGGGACCCAGATACCCAGTACTTC. This gives the protein CARRQGGGDPDTQYF. This chain joins TRBV6-1 and TRBJ2-3; D might be TRBD1 (7 bases). The J call may not be correct, given that the DNA end is closer to TRBJ2-5. The germline CDR1 and CDR2 sequences are MNHNS and SASEGT. CDR3 length: 15 residues.

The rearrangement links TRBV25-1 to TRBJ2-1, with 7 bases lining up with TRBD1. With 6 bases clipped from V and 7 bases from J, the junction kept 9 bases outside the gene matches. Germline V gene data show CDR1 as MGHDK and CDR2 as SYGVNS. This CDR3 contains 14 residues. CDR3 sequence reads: CASRETGSKNEQFF. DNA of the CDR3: TGTGCCAGCAGAGAGACAGGGTCAAAAAATGAGCAGTTCTTC.

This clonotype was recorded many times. CDR3 DNA sequence: TGTGCCAGCTCAGTGGGGGGACTAGCGGGACTCTACGAGCAGTACTTC. Amino acids: CASSVGGLAGLYEQYF. The genes are TRBV6-5 and TRBJ2-7; 13 nucleotides match TRBD2. Germline CDR1 is MNHEY and CDR2 is SVGAGI. V shed 8 bases, J shed 3 bases, and the junction held 10 bases outside the gene matches. CDR3 size: 16 residues.